This entry describes one T cell receptor (beta chain). The antigen is not known. Libraries were prepared by immunoSEQ multiplex PCR; TCRdb keeps only in-frame clonotypes and omits some of them. The profile shows more than 45,000 clones, around four fifths of them singletons. There are 13 residues in the CDR3. Trimming took off 4 bases at V and 2 bases at J, with 11 bases between the two ends. Germline V gene data show CDR1 as SQVTM and CDR2 as ANQGSEA. These data originate in a study of T cells in localized non-small cell lung cancer. Overall study results and limits: Prolonged overall survival went with higher T cell density in the blood. In adjacent lung, a median roughly 60 of the top 100 tumor clones were found.

The rearrangement joins TRBV29-1 to TRBJ2-5; possibly TRBD2 for D (7 bases). Source: peripheral blood mononuclear cells, taken before any cancer treatment. The clonotype comes from a man between 40 and 70 years old with stage III lung adenocarcinoma. CDR3 in DNA: TGCAGCGTTGTAGGGGGGGGGCAAGAGACCCAGTACTTC. It encodes CSVVGGGQETQYF.